These 7 T cell receptor beta chains share one sample of origin, sequenced in a study of control samples from healthy donors and cancer patients. Profiling relied on immunoSEQ multiplex PCR, and the TCRdb table lists in-frame clones only, not all of them. The repertoire holds about 410,000 clones, 80% to 95% seen once, with approximately 6.3% in the top ten. Sequencing used PBMCs. These receptors all come from a man between 35 and 55 years old with head and neck cancer.

A single count supports this clone. The chain uses TRBV6-1 and TRBJ2-5; 9 bases are shared with TRBD2. From germline, CDR1 is MNHNS and CDR2 SASEGT. The junction had 8 bases not matched to a gene; V was cut back by 4 bases and J by 2 bases. This CDR3 contains 16 residues. The CDR3 region is CASSVSRGRGQETQYF. For the CDR3, the DNA is TGTGCCAGCAGTGTCTCTCGCGGGAGGGGGCAAGAGACCCAGTACTTC.

This chain joins TRBV10-1 and TRBJ2-4; D perhaps matches TRBD2 (6 bases). The ends were cut back, 3 bases at V and 7 bases at J, with 13 bases in the middle. Germline V lookup: CDR1 WNHNN, CDR2 SYGVQD (reference sequence). The CDR3 contains 14 residues. CDR3 nucleotide sequence: TGCGCCAGCAGTGATGGGGGGTCAACGAACATTCAGTACTTC. It translates to CASSDGGSTNIQYF.

The chain links TRBV15 to TRBJ2-7; possible D gene TRBD2, 5 bases. Trimming took off 0 bases at V and 9 bases at J, with 15 bases between the two ends. Looked up from germline, CDR1 is LNHNV and CDR2 is YYDKDF (reference sequence). CDR3 size: 14 residues. CDR3 DNA sequence: TGTGCCACCAGCAGAGATAGGACGGTCCGGGGGCAGTACTTC. This codes for CATSRDRTVRGQYF.

This clone was seen only once. This chain joins TRBV7-2 and TRBJ1-6; D not resolved. V lost 0 bases, J lost 5 bases, and 11 bases lay in between. Germline V gene lookup returns CDR1 SGHTA and CDR2 FQGNSA. CDR3 length equals 16 residues. The CDR3 region has the DNA TGTGCCAGCAGCTTAGCCTGGGTGGGGAATAATTCACCCCTCCACTTT. Protein product: CASSLAWVGNNSPLHF.

Here the CDR3 reads CASSVTGTSGGYNEQFF. The CDR3 DNA reads TGTGCCAGCAGCGTTACCGGGACTAGCGGGGGATACAATGAGCAGTTCTTC. The chain links TRBV7-8 to TRBJ2-1, with TRBD2 identical over 14 bases. CDR3 length: 17 amino acids. Germline V gene lookup returns CDR1 SGHVS and CDR2 FQNEAQ. The ends lost 5 bases at V and 4 bases at J; junction bases unmatched: 7.

The chain joins TRBV5-6 to TRBJ2-1, with D perhaps TRBD1 or TRBD2 (5 bases each). This CDR3 is built from 15 residues. V lost 5 bases to trimming and J lost 0 bases, with 12 bases between them. CDR1 is SGHDT and CDR2 is YYEEEE in the germline V gene. CDR3 nucleotides: TGTGCCAGCAGTCGGGACGCGAGCTCCTACAATGAGCAGTTCTTC. Amino acids: CASSRDASSYNEQFF.

V is TRBV6-2 or TRBV6-3 and J is TRBJ1-3; D uncertain. Germline lookup yields CDR1 MNHEY and CDR2 SVGEGT. Trimming took off 2 bases at V and 4 bases at J, with 9 bases between the two ends. CDR3 length: 14 amino acids. The chain's CDR3 is CASSYESSGNTIYF. The CDR3 DNA is TGTGCCAGCAGTTACGAATCGTCCGGAAACACCATATATTTT.